This passage covers 32 T cell receptor beta chains from one sample sequenced in a study of beta chain features in type 1 diabetes. As every portion of the isolated RNA was reverse transcribed, the sequencing read expressed TCRB transcripts. Measured with immunoSEQ multiplex PCR; TCRdb has only the in-frame clones, and not every one. The sample holds about 320,000 clones, 14% seen once. The sequenced material came from central memory CD4+ T cells from blood. These TCRs come from a man aged 30-40 years in good health.

The chain has TRBV4-3 and TRBJ2-1; TRBD2 matches at 13 bases. Germline-derived CDR1 and CDR2 are LGHNA and YSLEER. V was clipped by 1 base and J by 3 bases; unmatched bases: 3. The CDR3 covers 17 residues. Written as DNA, the CDR3 is TGCGCCAGCAGCCAAGGCCGGACTAGCGGGGGCTACAATGAGCAGTTCTTC. Amino acids: CASSQGRTSGGYNEQFF.

The chain employs TRBV2 and TRBJ1-2, with D unresolved. The CDR3 covers 12 residues. Germline loops: CDR1 SNHLY, CDR2 FYNNEI. V was cut by 2 bases and J by 7 bases, with 8 bases left in between. The CDR3 DNA is TGTGCCAGCAGTGAAAGGGCCGCTGGCTACACCTTC. Protein product: CASSERAAGYTF.

On this clone itself: A far larger clone is one base from this, pointing to a likely read error. Other nucleotide sequences in the sample specify the same CDR3. The V gene is TRBV7-2, the J gene TRBJ2-7; TRBD2 might be the D (6 bases). The length of the CDR3 is 12 residues. Germline CDR1 SGHTA, CDR2 FQGNSA. Trimming cost V 5 bases and J 7 bases, with 12 bases left between them. CDR3 region: CASSPVGGEQYF. DNA for the CDR3: TGTGCCAGCAGCCCGGTGGGGGGAGAGCAGTACTTC.

This clone was observed many times. J is TRBJ2-7 and V is TRBV9, with TRBD2 identical over 9 bases. The CDR3 spans 13 residues. Per germline, CDR1 SGDLS and CDR2 YYNGEE. V gave up 2 bases and J gave up 5 bases; unmatched junction bases: 2. Here the CDR3 reads CASSVTSGHEQYF. CDR3 DNA sequence: TGTGCCAGCAGCGTGACTAGCGGTCACGAGCAGTACTTC.

V gene TRBV7-2 combines with J gene TRBJ1-5, with TRBD1 as a possible D gene (5 bases). The germline V gene has CDR1 SGHTA and CDR2 FQGNSA. This CDR3 is built from 14 residues. V lost 3 bases and J 7 bases, leaving 13 bases between the germline ends. The CDR3 DNA reads TGTGCCAGCAGCTTTAAAGGGGCAGCACAGCCCCAGCATTTT. It codes for CASSFKGAAQPQHF.

The chain carries TRBV2 and TRBJ2-6; D remains unclear. Germline V gene sequence: CDR1 SNHLY, CDR2 FYNNEI. This CDR3 spans 14 amino acids. V was pared by 6 bases and J by 4 bases, with 10 bases between. CDR3: CASRISPGANVLTF. The CDR3 DNA reads TGTGCCAGCAGGATAAGCCCCGGGGCCAACGTCCTGACTTTC.

This clone was seen once. V is TRBV10-3 and J is TRBJ1-4, with TRBD1 matching over 7 bases. The CDR3 totals 15 residues. CDR1 and CDR2 from the germline V gene are ENHRY and SYGVKD. The V and J ends lost 2 bases and 0 bases, in that order; junction bases with no gene match: 0. CDR3 DNA sequence: TGTGCCATCAGTGAGGACAGGGCAACTAATGAAAAACTGTTTTTT. Encoded protein: CAISEDRATNEKLFF.

The chain links TRBV5-5 to TRBJ2-2, with no clear D. V gave up 4 bases and J gave up 7 bases, with 11 bases separating them. Germline V CDR1 and CDR2: SGHKS, YYEKEE (reference sequence). CDR3 length: 13 amino acids. The CDR3 region is CASSPTTGGELFF. In DNA form, the CDR3 reads TGTGCCAGCAGCCCAACTACGGGCGGGGAGCTGTTTTTT.

This clone was detected many times. The chain recombines TRBV28 with TRBJ2-4; D not certain. The germline V gene has CDR1 MDHEN and CDR2 SYDVKM. The CDR3 contains 12 residues. Trimming cost V 10 bases and J 0 bases, with 7 bases left between them. The CDR3 DNA reads as TGTGCCACGAGGTTAGCCAAAAACATTCAGTACTTC. This encodes CATRLAKNIQYF.

The gene calls are TRBV6-5 and TRBJ1-4, with 9 bases identical to TRBD1. CDR1 and CDR2 (germline): MNHEY, SVGAGI. Trimming removed 5 bases from V and 7 bases from J; junction bases left unmatched: 5. There are 14 residues in the CDR3. CDR3 coding DNA: TGTGCCAGCAGTAACAGGGGGCCGGGTGAAAAACTGTTTTTT. Translating gives CASSNRGPGEKLFF.

The chain combines TRBV6-5 with TRBJ2-1; D is ambiguous. Germline V gives CDR1 MNHEY, CDR2 SVGAGI. This CDR3 region has 14 residues. V was shortened by 5 bases and J by 7 bases, with 15 bases between the two germline ends. This chain's CDR3 is CASSPRLYINEQFF. The CDR3 bases are TGTGCCAGCAGTCCCCGGCTATATATAAATGAGCAGTTCTTC.

V and J are TRBV11-3 and TRBJ2-3, with D possibly matching TRBD1 (5 bases). Germline V CDR1 and CDR2: SGHNT, YENEEA. V was pared by 3 bases and J by 0 bases, with 7 bases between. The CDR3 length is 14 residues. CDR3 in DNA: TGTGCCAGCAGCTTGGGGCTTAGCACAGATACGCAGTATTTT. Protein sequence: CASSLGLSTDTQYF.

The CDR3 nucleotides are TGTGCCAGCAGCTTGGCCGGTCGGGCAAGCCGAGAGACCCAGTACTTC. Protein product: CASSLAGRASRETQYF. The rearrangement links TRBV5-4 to TRBJ2-5; no clear D. V was cut by 0 bases and J by 4 bases, with 16 bases left in between. In germline, CDR1 is SGHNT, CDR2 YYREEE (reference sequence). The CDR3 is 16 residues long.

This rearrangement joins TRBV5-6 to TRBJ2-6; no clear D gene. Germline-derived CDR1 and CDR2 are SGHDT and YYEEEE. V shed 2 bases and J shed 0 bases, with 9 bases lying between them. The CDR3 runs 16 residues. CDR3 in amino acids: CASSLTTFSGANVLTF. Written as DNA, the CDR3 is TGTGCCAGCAGCTTAACTACATTCTCTGGGGCCAACGTCCTGACTTTC.

The chain couples TRBV4-3 to TRBJ1-2, with 8 bases aligning to TRBD1. The germline gives CDR1 LGHNA, CDR2 YSLEER. The CDR3 runs to 16 residues. Trimming at V came to 3 bases and at J to 4 bases, leaving 10 bases not matched to a gene. CDR3 in amino acids: CASSQNRDRSSYGYTF. CDR3 coding DNA: TGCGCCAGCAGCCAGAACCGGGACAGGAGTTCCTATGGCTACACCTTC.

Comment on this clone: One end of the junction fails to match germline, which may point to a read error. The rearrangement uses TRBV2 and TRBJ2-7; 8 nucleotides align to TRBD2. CDR1 SNHLY and CDR2 FYNNEI come from the germline V gene. This CDR3 has 12 amino acids. This CDR3 is CASGSGRSGGDF. The CDR3 DNA sequence: TGTGCCAGCGGGAGTGGGCGGTCCGGGGGGGACTTC.

This clone has a handful of counts. V is TRBV4-3 and J is TRBJ1-1; no definite D call. Trimming cost V 0 bases and J 4 bases, with 15 bases left between them. CDR3 length: 16 residues. CDR1 and CDR2 (germline): LGHNA, YSLEER. The CDR3 sequence: CASSQDSDTKGTEAFF. The CDR3 nucleotides read TGCGCCAGCAGCCAAGATTCTGACACCAAGGGCACTGAAGCTTTCTTT.

Notes on this clone: Other DNA sequences of this sample code for an identical CDR3. The CDR3 nucleotides read TGTGCCAGCAGCTTAGGATCCAATCAGCCCCAGCATTTT. Protein: CASSLGSNQPQHF. The rearrangement links TRBV11-2 to TRBJ1-5; no clear D. The ends were cut back, 1 base at V and 3 bases at J, with 4 bases in the middle. Per the germline V gene, CDR1 is SGHAT and CDR2 is FQNNGV. This CDR3 is 13 amino acids long.

Of note for this clone: The junction differs from germline at one of its ends, possibly a read error. This sequence joins TRBV5-4 and TRBJ2-1, with a possible D match to TRBD2 (5 bases). Germline V gene lookup returns CDR1 SGHNT and CDR2 YYREEE (reference sequence). The CDR3 consists of 15 residues. CDR3 bases: TGCGCCAGCAGCCAAGCGTCTAGCCGACACAATGAGCAGTTCTTC. It codes for CASSQASSRHNEQFF.

The sample holds many counts of this clone. The genes are TRBV7-6 and TRBJ2-2; D is unclear. The germline CDR1 and CDR2 sequences are SGHVS and FNYEAQ. V gave up 5 bases and J gave up 5 bases, with 15 bases separating them. The CDR3 runs 15 residues. In DNA, the CDR3 is TGTGCCAGCAGCCCCTGGGTGGATCCAACCGGGGAGCTGTTTTTT. It yields the protein CASSPWVDPTGELFF.

This clone appeared a few times. V is TRBV5-1 and J is TRBJ2-5, with 10 positions matching TRBD2. This CDR3 is built from 15 residues. V gave up 9 bases and J gave up 5 bases; unmatched junction bases: 13. CDR1 SGHRS and CDR2 YFSETQ come from the germline V gene. DNA of the CDR3: TGCGCCACCAGGGATCTAGCGGGAGAGGGGGAGACCCAGTACTTC. Protein: CATRDLAGEGETQYF.

This clone was observed a few times. The V and J genes are TRBV30 and TRBJ2-3; TRBD2 is a possible D gene (5 bases). V lost 7 bases and J lost 4, with 12 bases in between. This CDR3 contains 12 residues. Germline CDR1 is GTSNPN and CDR2 is SVGIG (reference sequence). CDR3 sequence reads: CAYRLLADTQYF. As DNA, the CDR3 is TGTGCCTACAGACTACTCGCAGATACGCAGTATTTT.

The chain combines TRBV6-1 with TRBJ1-5, with D uncertain. Per germline, CDR1 MNHNS and CDR2 SASEGT. The CDR3 consists of 12 residues. Between the trimmed V and J ends, which lost 5 bases and 11 bases, there was a span of 13 bases. The CDR3 region has the DNA TGTGCCAGCAGTTCGAGGTTTAGGGCCCAGCATTTT. Its protein is CASSSRFRAQHF.

This clone was observed a handful of times. V gene TRBV2 combines with J gene TRBJ2-5, with 9 bases aligning to TRBD2. The germline V gene has CDR1 SNHLY and CDR2 FYNNEI. V dropped 11 bases and J dropped 4; count of bases not matched to a gene: 8. The length of the CDR3 is 13 residues. CDR3 DNA sequence: TGTGCCCAAAGCGGGGGGAGAGGAGAGACCCAGTACTTC. Protein sequence: CAQSGGRGETQYF.

This rearrangement joins TRBV6-6 to TRBJ2-1, with 12 bases identical to TRBD2. From germline, CDR1 is MNHNY and CDR2 SVGAGI (reference sequence). This CDR3 has 15 amino acids. Trimming at V came to 6 bases and at J to 0 bases, leaving 0 bases not matched to a gene. CDR3 nucleotides: TGTGCCAGCAGGGGACTAGCGGGCTCCTACAATGAGCAGTTCTTC. This sequence encodes CASRGLAGSYNEQFF.

Many counts were recorded for this clone. The chain has TRBV10-3 and TRBJ1-5; tentatively, D is TRBD1 (6 bases). The CDR3 consists of 15 residues. V lost 4 bases, J lost 1 base, and 11 bases lay in between. Germline CDR1 and CDR2: ENHRY and SYGVKD. CDR3 coding DNA: TGTGCCATCAGTGCTCGGGGGCAAAGCAATCAGCCCCAGCATTTT. It is translated as CAISARGQSNQPQHF.

This clone was seen at least ten times. This rearrangement joins TRBV19 to TRBJ2-6; perhaps D is TRBD1 or TRBD2 (5 bases each). Trimming shortened V by 7 bases and J by 2 bases, and 6 bases separated the two germline ends. The germline CDR1 and CDR2 sequences are LNHDA and SQIVND (reference sequence). This CDR3 spans 13 amino acids. In DNA form, the CDR3 reads TGTGCCAGTATGGGGGCTGGGGCCAACGTCCTGACTTTC. As protein: CASMGAGANVLTF.

This clone was seen a few times. The chain joins TRBV11-2 to TRBJ2-7; a possible D gene is TRBD2 (6 bases). Germline CDR1 and CDR2: SGHAT and FQNNGV. The V end lost 1 base, the J end lost 2 bases, and 12 bases lay between the germline ends. The CDR3 totals 15 residues. The CDR3 loop reads CASSLVGGGAYEQYF. The CDR3 DNA sequence: TGTGCCAGCAGCTTAGTCGGCGGAGGGGCCTACGAGCAGTACTTC.

This clone was found a few times. V and J are TRBV10-3 and TRBJ2-2; a weak D match, TRBD2 (6 bases). The V and J ends lost 5 bases and 4 bases respectively, with 14 bases between them. The CDR3 is 15 residues long. Germline CDR1 ENHRY, CDR2 SYGVKD. The CDR3 sequence: CAISPGERVTGELFF. The CDR3 nucleotides read TGTGCCATCAGTCCGGGAGAGCGCGTCACCGGGGAGCTGTTTTTT.

This chain connects TRBV6-1 to TRBJ2-7, with D unclear. Germline-derived CDR1 and CDR2 are MNHNS and SASEGT. The CDR3 extends over 15 amino acids. V dropped 1 base and J dropped 3 bases, with 13 bases sitting between them. The CDR3 here is CASSEEGNLRYEQYV. The CDR3 DNA reads TGTGCCAGCAGTGAAGAAGGGAACCTTCGCTACGAGCAGTACGTC.

This chain connects TRBV7-8 to TRBJ1-2; D call uncertain. CDR1 and CDR2 (germline): SGHVS, FQNEAQ. Deletions cut 5 bases from V and 8 bases from J, with 12 bases between. This CDR3 has 12 amino acids. The CDR3 here is CASSIDGHGYTF. The CDR3 bases are TGTGCCAGCAGCATCGACGGCCACGGCTACACCTTC.

The chain employs TRBV2 and TRBJ2-1; the match to TRBD2 covers 11 bases. From germline, CDR1 is SNHLY and CDR2 FYNNEI. The V gene end was trimmed by 7 bases and the J gene end by 5 bases; junction bases not matched to a gene: 7. The CDR3 consists of 15 residues. Here the CDR3 DNA reads TGTGCCAGCATGGTGGGGACTAGCGGAAACAATGAGCAGTTCTTC. It specifies CASMVGTSGNNEQFF.